Below, 2 T cell receptor beta chains from the same sample are listed, as sequenced in a study of CD8+CD57+ T cells in acquired aplastic anemia (dated by TCRdb to 2016 to 2019). The sample was run on an Illumina HiSeq 2000. Profiling of TCR beta VDJ combinations and CDR3 sequences used genomic DNA as the template. In-frame beta chains were kept once TCRdb had trimmed the public reads at Q25 with fastp and called clones with MiXCR. Every entry covers one CDR3 protein and lists the most common genes and DNA from its rows. The sample table contains about 210,000 distinct CDR3 sequences; only one count was recorded for over 60% of them. Clones ranked in the top ten supply about 29% of the sample. The specimen sequenced was sorted CD4+, CD8+, or CD8+CD57+ T cells (not recorded which) from PBMCs. These receptor sequences come from a human donor in good health.

The genes are TRBV11-2 and TRBJ2-3; 10 nucleotides line up with TRBD2. The CDR3 is 15 residues long. J was trimmed by 11 bases and V by 5 bases; bases with no gene match: 13. Looked up from germline, CDR1 is SGHAT and CDR2 is FQNNGV. DNA of the CDR3: TGTGCCAGCAGCCCGGGCAGCGGGGGGGACAATGAGCAGTATTTT. Its protein product is CASSPGSGGDNEQYF.

This clonotype was found a few times. The chain combines TRBV7-2 with TRBJ2-1; 7 bases line up with TRBD1. The CDR3 sequence is 14 residues long. Trimming removed 3 bases from V and 6 bases from J; junction bases left unmatched: 5. Germline V gene lookup returns CDR1 SGHTA and CDR2 FQGNSA. The CDR3 DNA follows: TGTGCCAGCAGCTTTGACAGGGTGGGCAATGAGCAGTTCTTC. This gives the protein CASSFDRVGNEQFF.